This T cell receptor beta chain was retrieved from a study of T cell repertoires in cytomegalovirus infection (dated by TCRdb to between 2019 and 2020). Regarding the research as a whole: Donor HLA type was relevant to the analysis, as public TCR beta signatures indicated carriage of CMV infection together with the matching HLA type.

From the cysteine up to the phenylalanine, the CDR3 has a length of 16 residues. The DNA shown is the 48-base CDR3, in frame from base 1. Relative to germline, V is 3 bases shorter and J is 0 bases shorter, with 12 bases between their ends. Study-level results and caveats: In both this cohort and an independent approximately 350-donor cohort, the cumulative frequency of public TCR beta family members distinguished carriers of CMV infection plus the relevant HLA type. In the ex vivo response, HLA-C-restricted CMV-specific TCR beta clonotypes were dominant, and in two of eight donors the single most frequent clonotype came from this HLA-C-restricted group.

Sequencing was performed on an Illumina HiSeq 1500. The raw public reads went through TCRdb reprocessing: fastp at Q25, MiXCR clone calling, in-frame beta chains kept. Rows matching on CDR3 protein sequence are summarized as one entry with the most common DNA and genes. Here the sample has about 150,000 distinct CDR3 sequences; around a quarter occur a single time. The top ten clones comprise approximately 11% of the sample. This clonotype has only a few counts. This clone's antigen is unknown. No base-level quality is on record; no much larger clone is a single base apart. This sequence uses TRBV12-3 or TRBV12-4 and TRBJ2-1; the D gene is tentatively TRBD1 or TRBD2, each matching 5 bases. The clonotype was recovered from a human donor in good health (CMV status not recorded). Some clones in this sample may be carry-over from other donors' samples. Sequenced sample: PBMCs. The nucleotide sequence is TGTGCCAGCAGTTTGGGGGTAGGGAGCTCCTACAATGAGCAGTTCTTC. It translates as CASSLGVGSSYNEQFF.